One and the same sample provided the 8 T cell receptor beta chains below, sequenced in a study of blood T cell repertoires in COVID-19. Method: immunoSEQ multiplex PCR; TCRdb's copy keeps in-frame clones and lacks some. The repertoire consists of tens of thousands of clones, with over 85% occurring once and the leading ten covering approximately 30%. Source material: peripheral blood. Receptors originate from a woman of 80 years or more with acute or convalescent COVID-19.

The J gene is TRBJ1-2, the V gene TRBV18; D gene ambiguous. Trimming took 0 bases from V and 3 from J, leaving 8 bases between them. From germline, CDR1 is KGHSH and CDR2 LQKENI. This CDR3 spans 14 amino acids. Here the CDR3 DNA reads TGTGCCAGCTCACCACCGAGCGTAGACTATGGCTACACCTTC. Encoded protein: CASSPPSVDYGYTF.

J is TRBJ1-1 and V is TRBV27; TRBD1 matches 8 bases. Unmatched junction bases numbered 8, after V lost 6 bases and J lost 5 bases. This CDR3 contains 14 residues. Germline V gene data show CDR1 as MNHEY and CDR2 as SMNVEV (reference sequence). CDR3 region: CASRAGGRETEAFF. The CDR3 bases are TGTGCCAGCAGGGCAGGGGGCCGGGAGACTGAAGCTTTCTTT.

This chain connects TRBV19 to TRBJ1-1, with 10 bases lining up with TRBD1. The V segment lost 10 bases and the J segment 4 bases; nucleotides outside the gene matches: 9. CDR1 and CDR2 from the germline V gene are LNHDA and SQIVND (reference sequence). This CDR3 spans 14 amino acids. The CDR3 protein is CATNDRGLGTEAFF. CDR3 DNA: TGTGCCACAAACGACAGGGGGCTGGGCACTGAAGCTTTCTTT.

The CDR3 DNA is TGTGCCAGTAGCCGGACAGTCAATCAGCCCCAGCATTTT. This encodes CASSRTVNQPQHF. The J gene is TRBJ1-5, the V gene TRBV19; tentatively, D is TRBD1 (6 bases). CDR1 LNHDA and CDR2 SQIVND come from the germline V gene (reference sequence). CDR3 length: 13 residues. V shed 6 bases and J shed 3 bases, with 9 bases lying between them.

This chain uses TRBV24-1 with TRBJ2-7; TRBD1 aligns across 10 bases. Germline values: CDR1 KGHDR, CDR2 SFDVKD. This CDR3 contains 14 residues. J gave up 5 bases and V 5 bases, and 5 bases lay outside the gene matches. The CDR3 sequence: CATSVGQGVHEQYF. The CDR3 DNA reads as TGTGCCACCAGTGTCGGACAGGGGGTCCACGAGCAGTACTTC.

The J gene is TRBJ2-7, the V gene TRBV6-5; 7 bases are shared with TRBD2. Germline V gene sequence: CDR1 MNHEY, CDR2 SVGAGI. The CDR3 covers 14 residues. With V trimmed by 7 bases and J by 4 bases, 10 bases remained unmatched. CDR3 sequence: CASIPSGDYYEQYF. In nucleotides, the CDR3 is TGTGCCAGCATCCCTTCCGGGGACTATTACGAGCAGTACTTC.

The sample holds one count of this clone. J is TRBJ2-2 and V is TRBV7-9; 10 bases agree with TRBD1. This CDR3 has 15 residues. Unmatched junction bases numbered 3, after V lost 7 bases and J lost 1 base. Germline values: CDR1 SEHNR, CDR2 FQNEAQ (reference sequence). CDR3 coding DNA: TGTGCCAGCAAGGGGGACAGGGGGAACACCGGGGAGCTGTTTTTT. It translates to CASKGDRGNTGELFF.

V is TRBV5-4 and J is TRBJ2-7; a possible D gene is TRBD2 (7 bases). Trimming removed 2 bases at V and 1 base at J, with 10 bases between. The CDR3 length is 14 residues. Germline CDR1 is SGHNT and CDR2 is YYREEE (reference sequence). The CDR3 here is CASSFAGASYEQYF. The CDR3 nucleotides are TGTGCCAGCAGCTTTGCGGGGGCATCCTACGAGCAGTACTTC.